Below, 28 T cell receptor beta chains from the same sample are listed, as sequenced in a study of blood T cell repertoires in COVID-19. Generated by immunoSEQ multiplex PCR, the TCRdb table keeps only in-frame clones and is missing some. The sample lists under 200,000 clones, around four fifths occurring once. Input material: peripheral blood. These TCRs come from a woman older than 75 with COVID-19, enrolled during active disease.

The chain joins TRBV5-1 to TRBJ2-5; a weak D match, TRBD1 (6 bases). V lost 4 bases, J lost 4 bases, and 17 bases lay in between. The CDR3 totals 15 residues. Germline CDR1 reads SGHRS; CDR2 reads YFSETQ. CDR3 sequence: CASSPRGGRGETQYF. The CDR3, as DNA: TGCGCCAGCAGCCCAAGAGGCGGCAGGGGAGAGACCCAGTACTTC. The full variable domain, rest sourced from reference TRBV5-1 and TRBJ2-5, is KAGVTQTPRYLIKTRGQQVTLSCSPISGHRSVSWYQQTPGQGLQFLFEYFSETQRNKGNFPGRFSGRQFSNSRSEMNVSTLELGDSALYLCASSPRGGRGETQYFGPGTRLLVL.

The chain employs TRBV9 and TRBJ2-1; weak D call: TRBD2 (6 bases). CDR3 length equals 15 residues. The V end lost 3 bases, the J end lost 0 bases, and 10 bases lay between the germline ends. Germline assignment: CDR1 SGDLS and CDR2 YYNGEE. In nucleotides, the CDR3 is TGTGCCAGCAGCGCTGGACTAAGCTCCTACAATGAGCAGTTCTTC. Its translation: CASSAGLSSYNEQFF.

V gene TRBV5-1 combines with J gene TRBJ2-5; TRBD1 agrees at 7 bases. Germline V gene sequence: CDR1 SGHRS, CDR2 YFSETQ. V lost 3 bases, J lost 2 bases, and 1 base stayed unmatched. The length of the CDR3 is 13 residues. The CDR3 coding sequence is TGCGCCAGCAGCTCGGGACAGCAAGAGACCCAGTACTTC. Translated: CASSSGQQETQYF.

V is TRBV2 and J is TRBJ2-2; D unresolved. This CDR3 is 11 amino acids long. Germline V gene sequence: CDR1 SNHLY, CDR2 FYNNEI. V was cut by 6 bases and J by 5 bases, with 4 bases left in between. CDR3 DNA: TGTGCCAGCAGACTTACCGGGGAGCTGTTTTTT. This gives the protein CASRLTGELFF.

The chain links TRBV28 to TRBJ2-7; no reliable D call. The CDR3 is made up of 12 amino acids. Germline CDR1 is MDHEN and CDR2 is SYDVKM. Trimming removed 5 bases at V and 4 bases at J, with 9 bases between. The CDR3 here is CASSLAQYEQYF. Here the CDR3 DNA reads TGTGCCAGCAGTCTCGCCCAGTACGAGCAGTACTTC. Looking up the rest from reference TRBV28 and TRBJ2-7 gives the full variable domain: DVKVTQSSRYLVKRTGEKVFLECVQDMDHENMFWYRQDPGLGLRLIYFSYDVKMKEKGDIPEGYSVSREKKERFSLILESASTNQTSMYLCASSLAQYEQYFGPGTRLTVT.

This chain joins TRBV2 and TRBJ2-5, with 8 bases matching TRBD2. The ends lost 3 bases at V and 1 base at J; junction bases unmatched: 7. This CDR3 is built from 16 residues. Germline values: CDR1 SNHLY, CDR2 FYNNEI. CDR3 sequence: CASSDNPRGAQETQYF. The CDR3 DNA is TGTGCCAGCAGTGATAATCCGCGGGGGGCCCAAGAGACCCAGTACTTC.

The chain recombines TRBV2 with TRBJ2-7; 9 positions agree with TRBD1. Trimming removed 7 bases from V and 7 bases from J; junction bases left unmatched: 11. The CDR3 consists of 14 residues. Germline V CDR1 and CDR2: SNHLY, FYNNEI. CDR3 nucleotides: TGTGCCAGCAACCCCGTGGGACAGGGTGAAGAGCAGTACTTC. Its translation: CASNPVGQGEEQYF.

There are a few counts of this clone. The chain's CDR3 is CASSLFRTNTEAFF. In DNA form, the CDR3 reads TGTGCCAGCAGTTTGTTCAGAACGAACACTGAAGCTTTCTTT. The chain carries TRBV27 and TRBJ1-1; D is unclear. CDR3 length: 14 residues. V was trimmed by 3 bases and J by 1 base, leaving 9 bases between them. CDR1 MNHEY and CDR2 SMNVEV come from the germline V gene (reference sequence).

The chain has TRBV29-1 and TRBJ1-1, with unresolved D. The ends were cut back, 7 bases at V and 1 base at J, with 13 bases in the middle. The CDR3 spans 13 residues. In germline, CDR1 is SQVTM, CDR2 ANQGSEA. This CDR3 is CSGTVRWNTEAFF. The CDR3 bases are TGCAGCGGAACGGTGAGATGGAACACTGAAGCTTTCTTT.

V and J are TRBV9 and TRBJ2-2; D remains unclear. Trimming took 3 bases from V and 2 from J, leaving 8 bases between them. The CDR3 contains 14 residues. Per germline, CDR1 SGDLS and CDR2 YYNGEE. The CDR3 spells CASSEHANTGELFF. In nucleotides, the CDR3 is TGTGCCAGCAGCGAACACGCTAACACCGGGGAGCTGTTTTTT.

V gene TRBV11-2 combines with J gene TRBJ1-2, with D possibly TRBD1 on 5 matching bases. The CDR3 contains 15 residues. The V and J ends lost 0 bases and 4 bases respectively, with 12 bases between them. CDR1 SGHAT and CDR2 FQNNGV come from the germline V gene. The CDR3 DNA sequence: TGTGCCAGCAGCTTAGACCAGGGAACCCTCTATGGCTACACCTTC. It translates to CASSLDQGTLYGYTF.

The rearrangement uses TRBV18 and TRBJ2-1; 11 bases line up with TRBD1. Germline V lookup: CDR1 KGHSH, CDR2 LQKENI. Trimming took 6 bases from V and 5 from J; bases not matched to a gene: 12. The length of the CDR3 is 17 residues. Here the CDR3 reads CASSPNIGTGGNNEQFF. CDR3 in DNA: TGTGCCAGCTCCCCCAATATAGGGACAGGGGGAAACAATGAGCAGTTCTTC.

The chain links TRBV13 to TRBJ2-2; a possible D gene is TRBD1 (5 bases). Germline V gives CDR1 PRHDT, CDR2 FYEKMQ (reference sequence). CDR3 length: 14 amino acids. Trimming cost V 2 bases and J 6 bases, with 10 bases left between them. This CDR3 is CASSLPGWAGELFF. DNA of the CDR3: TGTGCCAGCAGCTTACCAGGGTGGGCCGGGGAGCTGTTTTTT.

The chain couples TRBV7-3 to TRBJ1-4, with TRBD1 as a possible D gene (6 bases). Germline lookup yields CDR1 SGHTA and CDR2 FQGTGA. Deletions cut 1 base from V and 9 bases from J, with 9 bases between. The CDR3 is 13 residues long. Written as DNA, the CDR3 is TGTGCCAGCAGCTTAAGCAGGGGAAAAAAACTGTTTTTT. Its translation: CASSLSRGKKLFF.

The sample holds one count of this clone. The V and J genes are TRBV5-4 and TRBJ2-1, with 8 bases fitting TRBD1. CDR1 and CDR2 (germline): SGHNT, YYREEE (reference sequence). The V and J ends lost 4 bases and 7 bases, in that order; junction bases with no gene match: 16. The CDR3 is made up of 17 amino acids. The CDR3 DNA is TGTGCCAGCAGCGGGGGAGCAGGGGGCGCAGAGAAGAATGAGCAGTTCTTC. Protein: CASSGGAGGAEKNEQFF.

This clone was recorded a few times. The rearrangement uses TRBV6-2 or TRBV6-3 and TRBJ2-7; 12 bases align to TRBD2. Unmatched junction bases numbered 6, after V lost 5 bases and J lost 4 bases. This CDR3 comprises 15 residues. Germline CDR1 and CDR2: MNHEY and SVGEGT. Here the CDR3 DNA reads TGTGCCAGCAGTAACCCTCTAGCGGGGGGGTACGAGCAGTACTTC. It translates to CASSNPLAGGYEQYF.

The CDR3 loop reads CASRETQGVWDNQPQHF. The CDR3 coding sequence is TGTGCCAGCAGGGAGACACAGGGAGTCTGGGACAATCAGCCCCAGCATTTT. The rearrangement uses TRBV2 and TRBJ1-5, with a possible D match to TRBD1 (6 bases). CDR1 SNHLY and CDR2 FYNNEI come from the germline V gene. The CDR3 runs 17 residues. V lost 6 bases to trimming and J lost 3 bases, with 21 bases between them.

The genes are TRBV19 and TRBJ1-2; 10 nucleotides agree with TRBD1. J lost 4 bases, V lost 3 bases, and 14 bases had no gene match. Germline V gene sequence: CDR1 LNHDA, CDR2 SQIVND (reference sequence). The CDR3 runs 18 residues. The CDR3 is CASSMSGTGDTFGYGYTF. The DNA for the CDR3 is TGTGCCAGTAGTATGTCCGGGACAGGGGATACCTTCGGCTATGGCTACACCTTC.

J is TRBJ2-2 and V is TRBV25-1, with D unresolved. The germline V and J ends were trimmed by 6 bases and 8 bases, with 10 bases remaining between them. Germline assignment: CDR1 MGHDK and CDR2 SYGVNS. This CDR3 region has 12 residues. CDR3 sequence: CASRIGAGELFF. CDR3 coding DNA: TGTGCCAGCAGGATAGGAGCGGGGGAGCTGTTTTTT.

The chain uses TRBV28 and TRBJ2-7; 8 bases match TRBD1. The CDR3 is made up of 18 amino acids. Germline assignment: CDR1 MDHEN and CDR2 SYDVKM. V shed 2 bases, J shed 9 bases, and the junction held 21 bases outside the gene matches. The CDR3 sequence: CASSLEFPPGQEALGQYF. Written as DNA, the CDR3 is TGTGCCAGCAGTTTAGAATTTCCTCCGGGACAGGAGGCCTTGGGGCAGTACTTC.

The chain has TRBV28 and TRBJ2-7; 8 positions agree with TRBD1. V trimming: 8 bases; J trimming: 4 bases; junction bases outside the gene matches: 10. Germline CDR1 MDHEN, CDR2 SYDVKM. This CDR3 has 14 amino acids. This chain's CDR3 is CASGRTGSLYEQYF. The CDR3 nucleotides are TGTGCCAGCGGACGGACAGGGTCGTTGTACGAGCAGTACTTC.

V usage is TRBV19 and J usage is TRBJ1-1; D unclear. This CDR3 is built from 13 residues. V lost 5 bases, J lost 3 bases, and 10 bases lay in between. The germline V gene encodes CDR1 LNHDA and CDR2 SQIVND (reference sequence). DNA of the CDR3: TGTGCCAGTAGTTCTCGCCGGGACACTGAAGCTTTCTTT. This translates into CASSSRRDTEAFF.

The chain has TRBV6-1 and TRBJ1-2, with D perhaps TRBD1 (5 bases). V was trimmed by 4 bases and J by 1 base, leaving 22 bases between them. CDR3 size: 18 residues. From germline, CDR1 is MNHNS and CDR2 SASEGT. This chain's CDR3 is CASSAHRPRDQGNYGYTF. The DNA of the CDR3 is TGTGCCAGCAGTGCCCATCGCCCGCGGGATCAGGGTAACTATGGCTACACCTTC.

This chain links TRBV7-9 with TRBJ1-1, with a possible D match to TRBD1 (5 bases). Trimming took 0 bases from V and 8 from J, leaving 10 bases between them. CDR1 and CDR2 from the germline V gene are SEHNR and FQNEAQ (reference sequence). There are 13 residues in the CDR3. The CDR3 reads CASSLAGVTEAFF. In DNA, the CDR3 is TGTGCCAGCAGCTTAGCAGGGGTTACCGAAGCTTTCTTT.

This clone was counted a few times. The rearrangement uses TRBV12-5 and TRBJ2-7; 7 nucleotides agree with TRBD1. Germline V gene lookup returns CDR1 LGHNT and CDR2 FRNRAP. The CDR3 extends over 18 amino acids. V shed 7 bases and J 4 bases; nucleotides not matched to a gene: 22. The DNA for the CDR3 is TGTGCTAGTGTATTCGGGACAGCTCATATCGGGTCAACTTACGAGCAGTACTTC. It is translated as CASVFGTAHIGSTYEQYF.

The chain has TRBV3-1 (or the pseudogene TRBV3-2) and TRBJ1-6; 8 positions agree with TRBD1. The germline CDR1 and CDR2 sequences are LGHDT and YNNKEL (reference sequence). J lost 8 bases, V lost 3 bases, and 6 bases had no gene match. The CDR3 totals 15 residues. Here the CDR3 reads CASSQRTGPDSPLHF. The CDR3 bases are TGTGCCAGCAGCCAGAGGACAGGGCCGGATTCACCCCTCCACTTT.

J is TRBJ2-1 and V is TRBV20-1; D unclear. The V end was cut by 7 bases, the J end by 2 bases, with 6 bases between. The CDR3 contains 11 residues. Germline-derived CDR1 and CDR2 are DFQATT and SNEGSKA (reference sequence). The CDR3 region is CSGATYNEQFF. CDR3 nucleotide sequence: TGCAGTGGGGCGACCTACAATGAGCAGTTCTTC.

The chain joins TRBV19 to TRBJ1-2; D remains unclear. The CDR3 is 11 amino acids. Germline V gives CDR1 LNHDA, CDR2 SQIVND (reference sequence). Trimming shortened V by 10 bases and J by 8 bases, and 14 bases separated the two germline ends. The CDR3 loop reads CATLVPGGYTF. For the CDR3, the DNA is TGTGCCACCCTAGTTCCGGGAGGCTACACCTTC.